A single sample gave rise to the 21 T cell receptor beta chains below, sequenced in a study of blood T cell repertoires in COVID-19. The repertoire was sequenced with immunoSEQ multiplex PCR; TCRdb's copy has only in-frame clones and lacks some. The sample lists nearly 80,000 clones; approximately 90% were seen once. Sequencing used peripheral blood. The receptors shown here come from an elderly woman with active or convalescent COVID-19.

This clone has just one count. The J gene is TRBJ2-3, the V gene TRBV28; D possibly corresponds to TRBD1 (6 bases). V lost 5 bases and J lost 8, with 17 bases in between. CDR1 is MDHEN and CDR2 is SYDVKM in the germline V gene. The CDR3 consists of 14 residues. CDR3: CASSPAVIGGTQYF. CDR3 DNA sequence: TGTGCCAGCAGTCCAGCGGTAATAGGGGGTACGCAGTATTTT.

This chain links TRBV29-1 with TRBJ2-5; 8 bases agree with TRBD1. The J segment lost 2 bases and the V segment lost 6 bases, leaving 11 bases of the junction unmatched. CDR1 is SQVTM and CDR2 is ANQGSEA in the germline V gene. This CDR3 region has 15 residues. In DNA form, the CDR3 reads TGCAGCGTAGACAGGGGCCTCACAACACAAGAGACCCAGTACTTC. Encoded protein: CSVDRGLTTQETQYF.

This sequence joins TRBV6-6 and TRBJ2-1; maybe TRBD1 (5 bases). The CDR3 is made up of 16 amino acids. Germline V gene sequence: CDR1 MNHNY, CDR2 SVGAGI (reference sequence). Trimming left V 5 bases short and J 10 bases short, with 24 bases between. CDR3 sequence reads: CASSTIGDRGKREQFF. In DNA, the CDR3 is TGTGCCAGCAGTACCATAGGCGATAGGGGCAAGAGGGAGCAGTTCTTC.

V and J are TRBV24-1 and TRBJ2-2; D perhaps matches TRBD1 (6 bases). Germline V gives CDR1 KGHDR, CDR2 SFDVKD. The CDR3 runs 15 residues. The V end was cut by 4 bases, the J end by 6 bases, with 14 bases between. As DNA, the CDR3 is TGTGCCACCAGTGAAGAGACAGGTCCCGCCGGGGAGCTGTTTTTT. Its translation: CATSEETGPAGELFF.

The rearrangement links TRBV5-1 to TRBJ1-2; D remains ambiguous. There are 14 residues in the CDR3. V was pared by 6 bases and J by 2 bases, with 14 bases between. Germline lookup yields CDR1 SGHRS and CDR2 YFSETQ. As DNA, the CDR3 is TGCGCCAGCAACCCCTCTCCGGGGAACTATGGCTACACCTTC. This translates into CASNPSPGNYGYTF.

This chain connects TRBV6-2 or TRBV6-3 to TRBJ2-3; D is unclear. The CDR3 totals 13 residues. V dropped 4 bases and J dropped 4 bases, with 9 bases sitting between them. CDR1 MNHEY and CDR2 SVGEGT come from the germline V gene. Written as DNA, the CDR3 is TGTGCCAGCAGTTTACCAGGCTCAGATACGCAGTATTTT. This sequence encodes CASSLPGSDTQYF.

This clone was seen a handful of times. The rearrangement joins TRBV6-5 to TRBJ2-5; D might be TRBD2 (5 bases). The V and J ends lost 6 bases and 5 bases respectively, with 19 bases between them. Germline V lookup: CDR1 MNHEY, CDR2 SVGAGI. The CDR3 loop spans 15 amino acids. The CDR3 loop is CASRNRRTQRETQYF. The CDR3 DNA follows: TGTGCCAGCAGGAACCGCCGGACCCAGCGGGAGACCCAGTACTTC.

This sequence joins TRBV5-5 and TRBJ2-3; 11 bases align to TRBD2. CDR1 is SGHKS and CDR2 is YYEKEE in the germline V gene (reference sequence). The CDR3 spans 15 residues. The J segment lost 6 bases and the V segment lost 6 bases, leaving 9 bases of the junction unmatched. CDR3 nucleotides: TGTGCCAGCACTCGTATAGCGGGAGGGGGGGATACGCAGTATTTT. Protein product: CASTRIAGGGDTQYF.

The chain employs TRBV30 and TRBJ2-4; 12 bases align to TRBD2. V gave up 0 bases and J gave up 1 base; unmatched junction bases: 4. In germline, CDR1 is GTSNPN, CDR2 SVGIG (reference sequence). This CDR3 has 17 residues. Here the CDR3 DNA reads TGTGCCTGGAGTGTTAGAACTAGCGGGAGGGCCAAAAACATTCAGTACTTC. This codes for CAWSVRTSGRAKNIQYF.

CDR3: CASSYYGEQYF. The CDR3 region has the DNA TGTGCCAGCAGTTACTACGGGGAGCAGTATTTT. The V gene is TRBV6-2 or TRBV6-3, the J gene TRBJ2-3; possible D gene TRBD2, 5 bases. The V end lost 1 base, the J end lost 11 bases, and 7 bases lay between the germline ends. The CDR3 length is 11 residues. Germline V gene sequence: CDR1 MNHEY, CDR2 SVGEGT.

A few counts support this clone. This sequence joins TRBV7-8 and TRBJ2-7; 13 bases agree with TRBD2. The germline gives CDR1 SGHVS, CDR2 FQNEAQ. V lost 3 bases and J lost 1; bases outside the gene matches: 6. The CDR3 runs 17 residues. The CDR3, as DNA: TGTGCCAGCAGCTTTCGGACTAGCGGGAGATTATCCTACGAGCAGTACTTC. Protein sequence: CASSFRTSGRLSYEQYF.

The CDR3 is CASSIGQGARTEAFF. The CDR3 DNA reads as TGTGCCAGTAGTATCGGACAGGGGGCGAGAACTGAAGCTTTCTTT. This chain links TRBV19 with TRBJ1-1; 11 bases are shared with TRBD1. Germline V lookup: CDR1 LNHDA, CDR2 SQIVND (reference sequence). V was clipped by 3 bases and J by 5 bases; unmatched bases: 5. This CDR3 is built from 15 residues.

The chain combines TRBV7-2 with TRBJ1-1; D is uncertain. The CDR3 has 13 residues. CDR1 and CDR2 from the germline V gene are SGHTA and FQGNSA. With 2 bases removed from V and 1 base from J, the gap between germline ends came to 5 bases. CDR3 DNA sequence: TGTGCCAGCAGCTTAAGACAGAACACTGAAGCTTTCTTT. Protein product: CASSLRQNTEAFF.

The chain uses TRBV19 and TRBJ1-2; a possible D gene is TRBD1 (5 bases). CDR3 length: 14 amino acids. Germline V CDR1 and CDR2: LNHDA, SQIVND (reference sequence). The V and J ends lost 9 bases and 2 bases respectively, with 16 bases between them. As DNA, the CDR3 is TGTGCCAGCCCCCGGGCAGGGAAAAACTATGGCTACACCTTC. Translating gives CASPRAGKNYGYTF.

The chain uses TRBV6-2 or TRBV6-3 and TRBJ2-5; tentative D call: TRBD2 (7 bases). Per the germline V gene, CDR1 is MNHEY and CDR2 is SVGEGT. The CDR3 covers 14 residues. Trimming cost V 2 bases and J 3 bases, with 10 bases left between them. The CDR3 spells CASSYGGAEETQYF. The CDR3 DNA sequence: TGTGCCAGCAGTTACGGGGGGGCCGAAGAGACCCAGTACTTC.

This clone was seen more than once but under ten times. The CDR3 nucleotides read TGTGCCACAAGACAGGGTAGTTCGAGCGGTCAGCCCCAGCATTTT. Translating gives CATRQGSSSGQPQHF. The chain is built from TRBV2 and TRBJ1-5; the match to TRBD1 covers 7 bases. Germline-derived CDR1 and CDR2 are SNHLY and FYNNEI. The CDR3 extends over 15 amino acids. Germline trimming cut 10 bases from V and 6 bases from J; bases unmatched to any gene: 15. Complete variable domain (other parts from reference TRBV2 and TRBJ1-5): EPEVTQTPSHQVTQMGQEVILRCVPISNHLYFYWYRQILGQKVEFLVSFYNNEISEKSEIFDDQFSVERPDGSNFTLKIRSTKLEDSAMYFCATRQGSSSGQPQHFGDGTRLSIL.

The chain recombines TRBV30 with TRBJ2-2, with a weak D call TRBD1 (7 bases). V shed 6 bases and J shed 4 bases, with 15 bases lying between them. CDR3 length: 14 amino acids. Germline V gene data show CDR1 as GTSNPN and CDR2 as SVGIG (reference sequence). DNA for the CDR3: TGTGCCTGTTGGCGGGACAGCCCCACCGGGGAGCTGTTTTTT. Its protein is CACWRDSPTGELFF.

This clone was detected only once. The chain couples TRBV11-2 to TRBJ2-6, with a tentative D call TRBD2 (6 bases). Germline V gene data show CDR1 as SGHAT and CDR2 as FQNNGV. V lost 5 bases to trimming and J lost 3 bases, with 8 bases between them. This CDR3 has 14 amino acids. CDR3 DNA: TGTGCCAGCAGCCAGGAGGGTGGGGCCAACGTCCTGACTTTC. As protein: CASSQEGGANVLTF. The full variable domain, rest sourced from reference TRBV11-2 and TRBJ2-6, is EAGVAQSPRYKIIEKRQSVAFWCNPISGHATLYWYQQILGQGPKLLIQFQNNGVVDDSQLPKDRFSAERLKGVDSTLKIQPAKLEDSAVYLCASSQEGGANVLTFGAGSRLTVL.

The chain links TRBV30 to TRBJ1-6; weak D call: TRBD1 (5 bases). Trimming stripped 2 bases from V and 7 bases from J, with 12 bases between. Germline V lookup: CDR1 GTSNPN, CDR2 SVGIG (reference sequence). The CDR3 length is 14 residues. The CDR3 spells CAWSMLTDNSPLHF. The CDR3 nucleotides are TGTGCCTGGAGTATGTTGACAGACAATTCACCCCTCCACTTT.

The gene calls are TRBV6-2 or TRBV6-3 and TRBJ2-2; TRBD2 matches at 11 bases. The CDR3 extends over 14 amino acids. Losses at the gene ends were 4 bases for V and 7 bases for J; bases not matched to a gene: 2. Germline CDR1 reads MNHEY; CDR2 reads SVGEGT. The CDR3 region is CASSSGLAVGELFF. The CDR3 DNA follows: TGTGCCAGCAGTTCGGGACTAGCGGTCGGGGAGCTGTTTTTT.

V and J are TRBV3-1 (or the pseudogene TRBV3-2) and TRBJ1-3, with TRBD1 matching over 7 bases. Germline V gene sequence: CDR1 LGHDT, CDR2 YNNKEL (reference sequence). The CDR3 extends over 13 amino acids. V gave up 5 bases and J gave up 6 bases; unmatched junction bases: 4. The CDR3, as DNA: TGTGCCAGCAGCGACAGGGCGATAAACACCATATATTTT. This codes for CASSDRAINTIYF.